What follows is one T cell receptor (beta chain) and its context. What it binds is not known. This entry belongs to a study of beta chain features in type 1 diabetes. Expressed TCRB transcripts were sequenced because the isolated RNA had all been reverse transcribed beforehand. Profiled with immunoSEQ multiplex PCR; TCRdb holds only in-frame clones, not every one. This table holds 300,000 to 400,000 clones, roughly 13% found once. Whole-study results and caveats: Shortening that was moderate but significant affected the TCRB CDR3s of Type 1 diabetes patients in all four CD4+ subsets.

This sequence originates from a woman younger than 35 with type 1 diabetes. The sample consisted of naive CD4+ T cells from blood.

CDR3: CSVEGWSGANTEAFF. The DNA of the CDR3 is TGCAGCGTTGAGGGGTGGTCAGGGGCGAACACTGAAGCTTTCTTT. The V gene is TRBV29-1, the J gene TRBJ1-1, with a weak D call TRBD1 (6 bases). V was trimmed by 3 bases and J by 1 base, leaving 15 bases between them. Per germline, CDR1 SQVTM and CDR2 ANQGSEA. This CDR3 is built from 15 residues.